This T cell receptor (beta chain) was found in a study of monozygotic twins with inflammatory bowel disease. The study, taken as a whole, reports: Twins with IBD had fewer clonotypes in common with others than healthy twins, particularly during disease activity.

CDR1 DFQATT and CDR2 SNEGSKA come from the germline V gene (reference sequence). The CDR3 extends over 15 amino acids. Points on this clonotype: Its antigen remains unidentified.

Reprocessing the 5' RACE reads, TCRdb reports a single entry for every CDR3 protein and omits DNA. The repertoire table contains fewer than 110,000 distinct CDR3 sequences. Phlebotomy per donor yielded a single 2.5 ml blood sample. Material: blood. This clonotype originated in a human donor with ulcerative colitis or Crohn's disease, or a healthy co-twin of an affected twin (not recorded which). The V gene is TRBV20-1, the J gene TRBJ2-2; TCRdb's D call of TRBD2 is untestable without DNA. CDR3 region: CSARPSQRGTGELFF.